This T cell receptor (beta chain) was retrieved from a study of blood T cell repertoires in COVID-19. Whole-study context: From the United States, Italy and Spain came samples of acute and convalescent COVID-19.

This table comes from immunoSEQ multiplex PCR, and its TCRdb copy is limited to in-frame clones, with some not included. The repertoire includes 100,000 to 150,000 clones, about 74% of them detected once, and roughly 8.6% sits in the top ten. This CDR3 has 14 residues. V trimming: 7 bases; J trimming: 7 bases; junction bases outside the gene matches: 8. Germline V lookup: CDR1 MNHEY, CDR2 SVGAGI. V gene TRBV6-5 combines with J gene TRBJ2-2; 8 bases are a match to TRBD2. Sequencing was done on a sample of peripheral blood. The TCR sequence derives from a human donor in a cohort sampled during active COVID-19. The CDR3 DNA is TGTGCCAGCAAACCGGGAGGGCCGATCGGGGAGCTGTTTTTT. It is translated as CASKPGGPIGELFF.